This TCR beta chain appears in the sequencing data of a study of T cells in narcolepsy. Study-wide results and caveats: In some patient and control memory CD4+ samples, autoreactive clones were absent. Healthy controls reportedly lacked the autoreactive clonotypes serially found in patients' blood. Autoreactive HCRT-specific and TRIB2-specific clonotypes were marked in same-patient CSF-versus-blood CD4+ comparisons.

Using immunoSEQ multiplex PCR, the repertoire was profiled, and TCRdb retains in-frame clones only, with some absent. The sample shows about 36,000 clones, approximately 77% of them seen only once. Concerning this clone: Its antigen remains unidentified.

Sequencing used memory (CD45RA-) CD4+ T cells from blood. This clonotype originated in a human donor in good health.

CDR3 DNA: TGTGCCAGTAGTATGCAGGAATTCTCCTACGAGCAGTACTTC. Protein sequence: CASSMQEFSYEQYF. The rearrangement joins TRBV19 to TRBJ2-7; unclear D gene. CDR3 length: 14 amino acids. V was shortened by 3 bases and J by 0 bases, with 9 bases between the two germline ends. The germline V gene encodes CDR1 LNHDA and CDR2 SQIVND (reference sequence).